Below are 31 T cell receptor beta chains sequenced from a single sample in a study of blood T cell repertoires in COVID-19. This table comes from immunoSEQ multiplex PCR, and its TCRdb copy is limited to in-frame clones, with some not included. Found here are about 400,000 clones, 75% to 90% of them singletons; the top ten hold roughly 4%. Sequenced: peripheral blood. Receptor source: a woman aged 25 to 45 with acute or convalescent COVID-19.

CDR3 DNA: TGTGCCAGCAGCTTAGGGTACTCTAGCGGGGGCGATGAGCAGTTCTTC. Amino acids: CASSLGYSSGGDEQFF. The chain links TRBV7-9 to TRBJ2-1, with 10 bases aligning to TRBD2. Unmatched junction bases numbered 8, after V lost 1 base and J lost 8 bases. There are 16 residues in the CDR3. Germline V lookup: CDR1 SEHNR, CDR2 FQNEAQ (reference sequence).

The chain is built from TRBV7-3 and TRBJ1-2; D not resolved. Germline-derived CDR1 and CDR2 are SGHTA and FQGTGA. The CDR3 extends over 14 amino acids. V was pared by 11 bases and J by 5 bases, with 21 bases between. CDR3 loop: CADALPALRYGYTF. CDR3 coding DNA: TGTGCCGACGCTCTGCCGGCGTTGAGGTATGGCTACACCTTC. Drawing the rest from reference TRBV7-3 and TRBJ1-2, the complete variable domain is GAGVSQTPSNKVTEKGKYVELRCDPISGHTALYWYRQSLGQGPEFLIYFQGTGAADDSGLPNDRFFAVRPEGSVSTLKIQRTERGDSAVYLCADALPALRYGYTFGSGTRLTVV.

The chain recombines TRBV5-1 with TRBJ1-6; a possible D gene is TRBD1 (6 bases). The CDR3 is 14 residues long. V lost 5 bases to trimming and J lost 9 bases, with 15 bases between them. Germline CDR1 SGHRS, CDR2 YFSETQ. In DNA, the CDR3 is TGCGCCAGCAGGCAGGGGTCAATTATTTCACCCCTCCACTTT. As protein: CASRQGSIISPLHF. The full variable domain, in which reference TRBV5-1 and TRBJ1-6 provide the parts outside the CDR3, is KAGVTQTPRYLIKTRGQQVTLSCSPISGHRSVSWYQQTPGQGLQFLFEYFSETQRNKGNFPGRFSGRQFSNSRSEMNVSTLELGDSALYLCASRQGSIISPLHFGNGTRLTVT.

The genes are TRBV3-1 (or the pseudogene TRBV3-2) and TRBJ2-7; 7 bases map to TRBD2. Germline trimming cut 3 bases from V and 4 bases from J; bases unmatched to any gene: 6. CDR1 is LGHDT, CDR2 YNNKEL, per germline (reference sequence). CDR3 size: 14 residues. The CDR3 region has the DNA TGTGCCAGCAGCCAGAGGATCGGGGGGTACGAGCAGTACTTC. Its translation: CASSQRIGGYEQYF.

V usage is TRBV19 and J usage is TRBJ1-5, with 9 bases aligning to TRBD1. The CDR3 runs to 13 residues. From germline, CDR1 is LNHDA and CDR2 SQIVND (reference sequence). The V segment lost 4 bases and the J segment 11 bases; nucleotides outside the gene matches: 6. The CDR3 protein is CASSKGQGGTQHF. The CDR3 DNA is TGTGCCAGTAGTAAGGGACAGGGAGGAACCCAGCATTTT.

The CDR3 region is CASSRRLGGGEQYF. CDR3 sequence (DNA): TGCGCCAGCAGCCGGAGGTTAGGGGGCGGCGAGCAGTACTTC. This chain links TRBV10-1 with TRBJ2-7, with 7 nucleotides matching TRBD1. The CDR3 has 14 amino acids. Germline CDR1 reads WNHNN; CDR2 reads SYGVQD (reference sequence). V lost 6 bases, J lost 6 bases, and 11 bases stayed unmatched.

This rearrangement joins TRBV7-9 to TRBJ2-5; D possibly corresponds to TRBD1 (6 bases). The length of the CDR3 is 15 residues. Germline-derived CDR1 and CDR2 are SEHNR and FQNEAQ (reference sequence). V was pared by 5 bases and J by 2 bases, with 15 bases between. The CDR3 sequence is CASSRPGQGQETQYF. DNA of the CDR3: TGTGCCAGCAGCAGACCGGGGCAGGGGCAAGAGACCCAGTACTTC.

The chain joins TRBV2 to TRBJ1-4; possibly TRBD1 for D (5 bases). The CDR3 extends over 15 amino acids. Germline CDR1 reads SNHLY; CDR2 reads FYNNEI. Trimming took 6 bases from V and 6 from J, leaving 17 bases between them. CDR3 sequence reads: CASSADTLGYEKLFF. CDR3 nucleotides: TGTGCCAGCAGCGCGGACACCCTGGGATATGAAAAACTGTTTTTT.

This clone has only a few counts. This rearrangement joins TRBV2 to TRBJ2-7, with a tentative D call TRBD1 (6 bases). CDR3 length: 12 amino acids. Germline-derived CDR1 and CDR2 are SNHLY and FYNNEI. V lost 7 bases, J lost 6 bases, and 13 bases lay in between. CDR3 sequence reads: CASMTQGSEQYF. The CDR3 DNA reads as TGTGCCAGCATGACACAGGGTTCCGAGCAGTACTTC.

V gene TRBV4-1 combines with J gene TRBJ1-4, with D possibly being TRBD1 (6 bases). Germline loops: CDR1 MGHRA, CDR2 YSYEKL. The CDR3 spans 14 residues. V gave up 5 bases and J gave up 4 bases, with 11 bases separating them. The CDR3 is CASSSIQGNEKLFF. In nucleotides, the CDR3 is TGCGCCAGCAGCTCTATACAGGGTAATGAAAAACTGTTTTTT.

The chain links TRBV11-2 to TRBJ2-7, with D uncertain. V was clipped by 5 bases and J by 4 bases, with 6 bases between them. Germline CDR1 SGHAT, CDR2 FQNNGV. The CDR3 spans 11 residues. The DNA for the CDR3 is TGTGCCAGCAGCCAAATGTACGAGCAGTACTTC. Its protein product is CASSQMYEQYF.

This chain connects TRBV28 to TRBJ2-6; D call uncertain. Deletions cut 8 bases from V and 0 bases from J, with 8 bases between. The CDR3 loop spans 14 amino acids. CDR1 MDHEN and CDR2 SYDVKM come from the germline V gene. The CDR3 sequence: CASSTVSGANVLTF. The CDR3 DNA follows: TGTGCCAGCTCTACCGTCTCTGGGGCCAACGTCCTGACTTTC.

This clone was detected only once. The chain recombines TRBV30 with TRBJ1-5; 9 bases fit TRBD1. The J segment lost 9 bases and the V segment lost 2 bases, leaving 11 bases of the junction unmatched. There are 15 residues in the CDR3. Germline CDR1 GTSNPN, CDR2 SVGIG (reference sequence). CDR3 in DNA: TGTGCCTGGAGTTCGACGACAGGGGGTTCAGGGCCCCAGCATTTT. Its protein is CAWSSTTGGSGPQHF.

The CDR3 coding sequence is TGTGCCAGCAGCCCCCGGGACAGGGGCAACGAGCAGTACTTC. This sequence encodes CASSPRDRGNEQYF. The rearrangement joins TRBV14 to TRBJ2-7, with TRBD1 matching 10 bases. This CDR3 is 14 amino acids long. The V segment lost 4 bases and the J segment 5 bases; nucleotides outside the gene matches: 5. From germline, CDR1 is SGHDN and CDR2 FVKESK.

The J gene is TRBJ1-5, the V gene TRBV28; D is ambiguous. This CDR3 contains 16 residues. Per germline, CDR1 MDHEN and CDR2 SYDVKM. Trimming shortened V by 5 bases and J by 2 bases, and 16 bases separated the two germline ends. This chain's CDR3 is CASSPPRQVGNQPQHF. The CDR3 coding sequence is TGTGCCAGCAGTCCCCCGCGTCAGGTTGGCAATCAGCCCCAGCATTTT.

This chain uses TRBV7-8 with TRBJ2-3; 7 positions agree with TRBD2. Germline-derived CDR1 and CDR2 are SGHVS and FQNEAQ. The junction had 11 bases not matched to a gene; V was cut back by 5 bases and J by 6 bases. The CDR3 consists of 15 residues. The CDR3 sequence is CASSHRTRGVDTQYF. The CDR3 region has the DNA TGTGCCAGCAGCCACAGGACTAGAGGTGTTGATACGCAGTATTTT.

The chain is built from TRBV21-1 and TRBJ2-1; the DNA was not compared with TRBD1, the D call given in the table. TRBV21-1 is annotated as a pseudogene. The CDR3 sequence is 16 residues long. CDR3 sequence (DNA): TGTGCCAGCAGCAAAGCCCACAGGAGCCGCTACAATGAGCAGTTCTTC. It codes for CASSKAHRSRYNEQFF.

The chain employs TRBV7-3 and TRBJ1-2; 8 bases match TRBD1. The CDR3 sequence is 13 residues long. CDR1 and CDR2 from the germline V gene are SGHTA and FQGTGA. Trimming removed 2 bases from V and 6 bases from J; junction bases left unmatched: 2. For the CDR3, the DNA is TGTGCCAGCAGCTTATCAGGGGGCGATGGCTACACCTTC. Protein product: CASSLSGGDGYTF.

J is TRBJ1-6 and V is TRBV6-5, with a possible D match to TRBD1 (5 bases). V dropped 6 bases and J dropped 7 bases, with 16 bases sitting between them. The length of the CDR3 is 15 residues. Germline-derived CDR1 and CDR2 are MNHEY and SVGAGI. As DNA, the CDR3 is TGTGCCAGCAGCCGGGGAGGGGCAGAAAATTCACCCCTCCACTTT. This translates into CASSRGGAENSPLHF.

The chain couples TRBV7-8 to TRBJ2-2; TRBD2 matches 8 bases. Per germline, CDR1 SGHVS and CDR2 FQNEAQ. The V segment lost 3 bases and the J segment 5 bases; nucleotides outside the gene matches: 11. This CDR3 is 17 amino acids long. The CDR3 region is CASSFVFGGAVTGELFF. The CDR3 nucleotides are TGTGCCAGCAGCTTTGTCTTCGGGGGGGCGGTTACCGGGGAGCTGTTTTTT.

Only one count was recorded for this clone. The chain couples TRBV10-2 to TRBJ2-1; 14 bases agree with TRBD2. V lost 0 bases to trimming and J lost 9 bases; unmatched junction nucleotides: 4. The CDR3 contains 16 residues. Germline-derived CDR1 and CDR2 are WSHSY and SAAADI. CDR3 sequence reads: CASSESGLAGVSEQFF. CDR3 DNA: TGCGCCAGCAGTGAGTCGGGACTAGCGGGGGTTAGTGAGCAGTTCTTC.

This chain uses TRBV7-3 with TRBJ2-1; D is perhaps TRBD2 (6 bases). Germline CDR1 SGHTA, CDR2 FQGTGA. CDR3 length: 15 amino acids. Trimming stripped 1 base from V and 4 bases from J, with 11 bases between. CDR3 DNA sequence: TGTGCCAGCAGCTTAAGCGGGGACCAGTACAATGAGCAGTTCTTC. This codes for CASSLSGDQYNEQFF.

V is TRBV25-1 and J is TRBJ2-3, with a possible D match to TRBD2 (6 bases). Trimming pared 1 base from V and 3 bases from J, leaving 11 bases between. The V gene's germline CDR1 is MGHDK and CDR2 SYGVNS. This CDR3 spans 15 amino acids. CDR3 loop: CASSEWISGTDTQYF. Here the CDR3 DNA reads TGTGCCAGCAGTGAATGGATTAGCGGAACAGATACGCAGTATTTT.

In regard to this clone: The same CDR3 is also encoded by other DNA sequences in this sample. This chain joins TRBV27 and TRBJ1-2; TRBD1 is a possible D gene (5 bases). The CDR3 runs 13 residues. From germline, CDR1 is MNHEY and CDR2 SMNVEV (reference sequence). V lost 3 bases and J lost 2, with 7 bases in between. CDR3 coding DNA: TGTGCCAGCAGTTTCCGGGGGAACTATGGCTACACCTTC. Translation: CASSFRGNYGYTF.

This chain links TRBV9 with TRBJ2-3; 13 nucleotides match TRBD2. V trimming: 4 bases; J trimming: 11 bases; junction bases outside the gene matches: 7. This CDR3 region has 14 residues. CDR1 and CDR2 (germline): SGDLS, YYNGEE. The chain's CDR3 is CASSQGLAGEEQYF. CDR3 DNA: TGTGCCAGCAGCCAAGGACTAGCGGGGGAGGAGCAGTATTTT.

The chain has TRBV5-1 and TRBJ2-7; 13 bases are shared with TRBD2. Germline assignment: CDR1 SGHRS and CDR2 YFSETQ. With V trimmed by 7 bases and J by 3 bases, 10 bases remained unmatched. CDR3 size: 16 residues. The CDR3 loop reads CASGVHTSGGVYEQYF. The CDR3 DNA sequence: TGCGCCAGCGGGGTGCACACTAGCGGGGGGGTCTACGAGCAGTACTTC.

This clone was detected a few times. The chain has TRBV11-2 and TRBJ2-5; D is possibly TRBD1 (6 bases). This CDR3 has 13 residues. Trimming cost V 0 bases and J 7 bases, with 9 bases left between them. Germline CDR1 reads SGHAT; CDR2 reads FQNNGV. CDR3: CASSLEGAGTQYF. In DNA, the CDR3 is TGTGCCAGCAGCTTAGAGGGGGCGGGGACCCAGTACTTC.

The chain uses TRBV6-5 and TRBJ2-5; 7 bases agree with TRBD2. The CDR3 has 15 amino acids. V shed 7 bases, J shed 0 bases, and the junction held 8 bases outside the gene matches. Germline CDR1 reads MNHEY; CDR2 reads SVGAGI. This chain's CDR3 is CASTPRGENQETQYF. CDR3 coding DNA: TGTGCCAGCACCCCACGGGGGGAGAACCAAGAGACCCAGTACTTC.

This clone came up a few times. This chain links TRBV5-6 with TRBJ2-7, with 7 bases identical to TRBD1. Germline-derived CDR1 and CDR2 are SGHDT and YYEEEE. V lost 3 bases to trimming and J lost 2 bases; unmatched junction nucleotides: 11. The CDR3 spans 16 residues. The CDR3 sequence: CASSYHMWDRPYEQYF. The CDR3 DNA follows: TGTGCCAGCAGCTACCACATGTGGGACAGACCCTACGAGCAGTACTTC. The complete variable domain, with remaining parts taken from reference TRBV5-6 and TRBJ2-7, reads DAGVTQSPTHLIKTRGQQVTLRCSPKSGHDTVSWYQQALGQGPQFIFQYYEEEERQRGNFPDRFSGHQFPNYSSELNVNALLLGDSALYLCASSYHMWDRPYEQYFGPGTRLTVT.

This clone has more than one count but fewer than ten. The V and J genes are TRBV5-5 and TRBJ1-5, with 8 nucleotides matching TRBD1. Germline trimming cut 4 bases from V and 5 bases from J; bases unmatched to any gene: 11. This CDR3 comprises 16 residues. Per the germline V gene, CDR1 is SGHKS and CDR2 is YYEKEE (reference sequence). CDR3 residues: CASSPAPGQGYQPQHF. Written as DNA, the CDR3 is TGTGCCAGCAGCCCGGCGCCCGGACAGGGCTATCAGCCCCAGCATTTT.

This clone was counted between two and nine times. This chain's CDR3 is CASSRGLGTYNEQFF. CDR3 DNA: TGTGCCAGCAGCCGGGGGCTGGGCACCTACAATGAGCAGTTCTTC. The chain combines TRBV6-2 or TRBV6-3 with TRBJ2-1; possibly TRBD1 or TRBD2 for D (6 bases each). The V gene lost 6 bases and the J gene lost 2 bases, with 14 bases spanning the gap. Germline V gene data show CDR1 as MNHEY and CDR2 as SVGEGT. This CDR3 is built from 15 residues.